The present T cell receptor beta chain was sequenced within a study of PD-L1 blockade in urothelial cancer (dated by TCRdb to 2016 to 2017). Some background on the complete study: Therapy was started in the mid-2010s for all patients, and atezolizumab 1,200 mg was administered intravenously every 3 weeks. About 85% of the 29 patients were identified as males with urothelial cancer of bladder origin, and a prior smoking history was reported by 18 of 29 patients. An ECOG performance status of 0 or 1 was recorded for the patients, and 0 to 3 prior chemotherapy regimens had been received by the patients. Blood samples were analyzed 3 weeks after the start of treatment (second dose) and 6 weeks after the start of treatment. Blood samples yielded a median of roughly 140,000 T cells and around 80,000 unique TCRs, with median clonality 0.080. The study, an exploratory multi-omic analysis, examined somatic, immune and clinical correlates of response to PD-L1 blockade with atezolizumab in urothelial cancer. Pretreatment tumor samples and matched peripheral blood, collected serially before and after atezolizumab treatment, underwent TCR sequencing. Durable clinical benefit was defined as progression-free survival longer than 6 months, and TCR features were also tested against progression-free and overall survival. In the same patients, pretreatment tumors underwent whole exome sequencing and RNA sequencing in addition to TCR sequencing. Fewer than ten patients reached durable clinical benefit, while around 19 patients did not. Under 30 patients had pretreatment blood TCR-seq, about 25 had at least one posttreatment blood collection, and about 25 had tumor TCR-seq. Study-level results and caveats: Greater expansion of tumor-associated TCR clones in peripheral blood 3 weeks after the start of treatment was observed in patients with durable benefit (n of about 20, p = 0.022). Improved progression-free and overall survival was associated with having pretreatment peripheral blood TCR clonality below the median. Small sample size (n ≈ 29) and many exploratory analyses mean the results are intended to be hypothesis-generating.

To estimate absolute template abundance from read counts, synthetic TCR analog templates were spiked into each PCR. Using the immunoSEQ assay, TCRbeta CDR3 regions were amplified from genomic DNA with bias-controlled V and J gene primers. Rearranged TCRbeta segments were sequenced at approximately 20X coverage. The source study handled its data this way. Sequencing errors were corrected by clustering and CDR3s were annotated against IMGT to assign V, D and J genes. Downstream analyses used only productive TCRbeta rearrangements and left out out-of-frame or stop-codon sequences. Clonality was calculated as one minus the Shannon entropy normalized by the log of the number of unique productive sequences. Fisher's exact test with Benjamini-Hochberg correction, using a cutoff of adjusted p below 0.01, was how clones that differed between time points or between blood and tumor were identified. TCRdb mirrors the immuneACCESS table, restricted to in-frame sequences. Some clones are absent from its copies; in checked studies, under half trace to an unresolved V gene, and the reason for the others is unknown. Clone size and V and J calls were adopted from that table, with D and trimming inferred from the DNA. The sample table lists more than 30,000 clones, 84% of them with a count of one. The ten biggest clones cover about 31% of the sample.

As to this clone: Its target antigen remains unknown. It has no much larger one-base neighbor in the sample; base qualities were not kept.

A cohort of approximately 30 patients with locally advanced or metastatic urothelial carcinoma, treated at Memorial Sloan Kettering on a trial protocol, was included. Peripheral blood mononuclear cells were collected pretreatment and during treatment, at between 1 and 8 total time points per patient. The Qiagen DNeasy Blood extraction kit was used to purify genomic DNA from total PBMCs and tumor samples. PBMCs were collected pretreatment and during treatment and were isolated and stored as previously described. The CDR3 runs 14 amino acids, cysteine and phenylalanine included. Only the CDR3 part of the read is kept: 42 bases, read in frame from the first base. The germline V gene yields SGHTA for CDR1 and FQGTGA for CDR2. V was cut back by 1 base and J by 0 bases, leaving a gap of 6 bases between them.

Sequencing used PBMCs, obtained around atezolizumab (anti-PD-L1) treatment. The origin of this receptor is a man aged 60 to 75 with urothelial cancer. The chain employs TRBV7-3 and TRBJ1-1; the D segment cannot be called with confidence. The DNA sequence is TGTGCCAGCAGCTTAAAACATATGAACACTGAAGCTTTCTTT. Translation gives CASSLKHMNTEAFF.